Sample share makes the clone carrying this T cell receptor (beta chain) medium-sized. Its antigen remains unidentified. Treg sorting used a CD4+CD25+CD127-/low gate. This CDR3 is 13 amino acids long. CDR1 SGHTA and CDR2 FQGTGA come from the germline V gene. Unmatched junction bases numbered 5, after V lost 3 bases and J lost 13 bases. Constant-region reverse primers amplified full-length variable regions, followed by semi-nested Nested Universal Primer A PCR. TCRdb redid the calling of the 5' RACE reads with MiXCR, one entry per CDR3 protein. The sample has around 9,600 distinct CDR3 sequences, 34% seen once; the top ten hold around 5.1%. Whole-study results and caveats: In terms of TCR gene usage, tumor memory CD4+ T cells clustered together with blood and lymph node memory CD4+ cells, as well as with lymph node naive CD4+ cells. Greatest tumor Treg TCR overlap was with tumor naive CD4+ cells.

V usage is TRBV7-3 and J usage is TRBJ1-6, with 8 bases fitting TRBD1. The specimen was Tregs sorted from blood. The receptor was derived from a female donor with breast cancer. CDR3: CASSLGRDRPLHF. The DNA of the CDR3 is TGTGCCAGCAGCTTGGGCCGGGACAGGCCCCTCCACTTT.